This T cell receptor beta chain emerged from a study of OX40 agonist ivuxolimab in advanced cancers. The overall study: Hepatocellular carcinoma, melanoma, renal cell or head and neck cancer was diagnosed in the dose-escalation patients. Three patients had partial responses: one hepatocellular carcinoma, two cutaneous melanoma. Overall study findings and caveats: In general, CD8+ T cells held more expanded clones than CD4+ did, on average.

Remarks on this clone: Antigen specificity is unknown.

Assay: immunoSEQ multiplex PCR; the TCRdb copy retains only in-frame clones and omits some. The data hold 80,000 or so clones, with approximately 89% observed a single time. Autoimmune disease history or systemic immunosuppression barred patients. Germline V gene sequence: CDR1 MDHEN, CDR2 SYDVKM. The CDR3 has 15 amino acids. V gave up 6 bases and J gave up 2 bases; unmatched junction bases: 5. This sequence originates from an adult with an advanced solid tumor such as melanoma, head and neck, liver or kidney cancer. Sequences were derived from CD4+ or CD8+ T cells sorted from blood, sampled in a trial of the OX40 agonist ivuxolimab. V gene TRBV28 combines with J gene TRBJ2-3; 10 bases match TRBD2. CDR3 sequence (DNA): TGTGCCAGCAGCGGAGGACTAGCGGCCACAGATACGCAGTATTTT. As protein: CASSGGLAATDTQYF. The full variable domain, its missing parts supplied by reference TRBV28 and TRBJ2-3, is DVKVTQSSRYLVKRTGEKVFLECVQDMDHENMFWYRQDPGLGLRLIYFSYDVKMKEKGDIPEGYSVSREKKERFSLILESASTNQTSMYLCASSGGLAATDTQYFGPGTRLTVL.